The rows below give T cell receptor beta chains drawn from one sample of a study of T cell responses to AZD1222 COVID-19 vaccine. Using immunoSEQ multiplex PCR, the repertoire was profiled, and TCRdb retains in-frame clones only, with some absent. The sample shows under 50,000 clones, around 77% of them seen only once. The sample was peripheral blood, taken 28 days after the second dose of the MenACWY control vaccine. The receptors were gathered from an adult who received the MenACWY meningococcal vaccine as a control. Each CDR3 is given with its conserved first and last residue. D genes are given only for firm matches. Rows give clone size only sometimes, using once, few, many, or a class for an expanded clone.

abundance	j_gene	d_gene	len	v_gene	CDR3aa	CDR3nt
NA	TRBJ1-1	TRBD1	16	TRBV19	CASTPRARDRGQEAFF	TGTGCCAGTACCCCTAGGGCCCGGGACAGGGGCCAAGAAGCTTTCTTT
NA	TRBJ1-2	NA	12	TRBV3-1/TRBV3-2	CASSQTAYGYTF	TGTGCCAGCAGCCAAACAGCCTATGGCTACACCTTC
NA	TRBJ1-1	TRBD1	15	TRBV14	CASSRDRGRPTEAFF	TGTGCCAGCAGCCGGGACAGGGGGCGTCCGACTGAAGCTTTCTTT
NA	TRBJ2-5	NA	15	TRBV4-1	CASSQSETLWVTQYF	TGCGCCAGCAGCCAGTCTGAGACCTTGTGGGTGACCCAGTACTTC
NA	TRBJ2-2	NA	15	TRBV7-2	CASSFIRGGTGELFF	TGTGCCAGCAGCTTCATTAGAGGAGGCACCGGGGAGCTGTTTTTT
once	TRBJ2-5	NA	14	TRBV10-1	CATEGVDHQETQYF	TGCGCCACCGAGGGGGTCGACCACCAAGAGACCCAGTACTTC
few	TRBJ1-1	NA	14	TRBV2	CASSVRRGNTEAFF	TGTGCCAGCAGTGTAAGAAGGGGGAACACTGAAGCTTTCTTT
NA	TRBJ1-2	TRBD1	14	TRBV2	CASSAMDRDPGYTF	TGTGCCAGCAGTGCTATGGACAGGGATCCTGGCTACACCTTC
NA	TRBJ2-3	TRBD2	16	TRBV14	CASSRRLAGHTDTQYF	TGTGCCAGCAGCAGAAGACTAGCGGGGCACACAGATACGCAGTATTTT
once	TRBJ2-6	NA	14	TRBV30	CAFPTGFGANVLTF	TGTGCCTTCCCGACAGGCTTTGGGGCCAACGTCCTGACTTTC
NA	TRBJ2-1	NA	16	TRBV3-1/TRBV3-2	CASSLSMRGPNNEQFF	TGTGCCAGCAGCCTTTCGATGCGGGGGCCTAACAATGAGCAGTTCTTC
NA	TRBJ1-2	NA	16	TRBV28	CASSWGTVNSNYGYTF	TGTGCCAGCAGTTGGGGGACGGTAAATTCTAACTATGGCTACACCTTC
NA	TRBJ2-3	NA	15	TRBV11-2	CASSFLPTSTDTQYF	TGTGCCAGCAGCTTCCTCCCGACTAGCACAGATACGCAGTATTTT
once	TRBJ2-3	NA	14	TRBV13	CASSTATSWDTQYF	TGTGCCAGCAGTACCGCGACTAGTTGGGATACGCAGTATTTT
NA	TRBJ2-5	NA	14	TRBV18	CASQAFISGETQYF	TGTGCCAGCCAGGCCTTTATAAGCGGAGAGACCCAGTACTTC
NA	TRBJ2-3	TRBD1	16	TRBV29-1	CSVEPTDRGRTDTQYF	TGCAGCGTTGAACCCACCGACAGGGGACGTACAGATACGCAGTATTTT
NA	TRBJ2-1	NA	15	TRBV11-3	CASSLDMRSNNEQFF	TGTGCCAGCAGCTTAGATATGCGCAGTAACAATGAGCAGTTCTTC
NA	TRBJ1-2	NA	15	TRBV5-6	CASSLQGYEDYGYTF	TGTGCCAGCAGCCTACAGGGTTACGAGGACTATGGCTACACCTTC
few	TRBJ1-5	NA	14	TRBV6-4	CASSESDGQQPQHF	TGTGCCAGCAGTGAATCGGACGGTCAGCAGCCCCAGCATTTT
NA	TRBJ1-5	TRBD1	14	TRBV27	CASSPLQGRQPQHF	TGTGCCAGCAGTCCATTACAGGGGAGACAGCCCCAGCATTTT
once	TRBJ1-1	TRBD1	15	TRBV19	CASSRGTGGFGEAFF	TGTGCCAGTAGTAGGGGGACAGGGGGCTTTGGTGAAGCTTTCTTT
once	TRBJ1-1	NA	14	TRBV18	CASSPAQGNTEAFF	TGTGCCAGCTCACCAGCGCAGGGGAACACTGAAGCTTTCTTT